The source of this T cell receptor beta chain is a study of graft-versus-host responses after intestinal transplantation. Findings and caveats of the study: Individuals who had graft-donor T cell macrochimerism had allografts that showed high graft-versus-host to host-versus-graft clonal ratios.

In the case of this clone: Its cognate antigen is unknown.

TCRdb's table, derived via immunoSEQ multiplex PCR, lists solely in-frame clones and lacks some. The sample shows tens of thousands of clones, about 93% of them seen only once. There are 11 residues in the CDR3. CDR1 is MDHEN, CDR2 SYDVKM, per germline. Trimming took off 6 bases at V and 3 bases at J, with 5 bases between the two ends. The starting material was PBMCs, obtained 16 days after intestinal transplant. The TCR originated in a human patient who received an intestinal transplant, so some T cells may come from the graft donor. The chain employs TRBV28 and TRBJ1-1; D remains unclear. The CDR3 DNA reads as TGTGCCAGCAGCGACTACACTGAAGCTTTCTTT. Protein sequence: CASSDYTEAFF.